The next 16 T cell receptor beta chains were all read from a single sample in a study of T cells in Graves' hyperthyroidism and ophthalmopathy. Amplification of TCR beta CDR3 regions was performed using RNA transcripts as template. Primed by the HTBI set, a first-round RT-PCR was run on the TCR CDR3. MiXCR was run by TCRdb on the multiplex PCR reads, yielding one entry per CDR3 protein. Of hundreds of thousands of distinct CDR3 sequences detected, 15% to 19% appear once; the ten largest clones hold roughly 7.4%. The sample comprised blood. Every receptor here comes from a woman aged 18-29 years with Graves' hyperthyroidism.

Only a few counts were recorded for this clonotype. The rearrangement links TRBV9 to TRBJ2-5; 12 bases fit TRBD2. Germline lookup yields CDR1 SGDLS and CDR2 YYNGEE. CDR3 size: 16 residues. V shed 3 bases, J shed 5 bases, and the junction held 8 bases outside the gene matches. CDR3 region: CASSERTSGDRETQYF. The CDR3 coding sequence is TGTGCCAGCAGCGAGAGGACTAGCGGGGATCGTGAGACCCAGTACTTC.

This clonotype came up many times. The V call is TRBV7-3, the J call TRBJ2-7; D might be TRBD2 (5 bases). V lost 6 bases to trimming and J lost 6 bases, with 15 bases between them. Per the germline V gene, CDR1 is SGHTA and CDR2 is FQGTGA. The length of the CDR3 is 13 residues. CDR3 sequence: CASSYGLMREQYF. The CDR3, as DNA: TGTGCCAGCAGTTACGGACTCATGCGCGAGCAGTACTTC.

In its sample, this clonotype was seen many times. This chain uses TRBV6-1 with TRBJ1-3; 8 bases are a match to TRBD1. The J segment lost 0 bases and the V segment lost 5 bases, leaving 9 bases of the junction unmatched. Germline values: CDR1 MNHNS, CDR2 SASEGT. The CDR3 contains 17 residues. CDR3 DNA: TGTGCCAGCAGTAGGGTAGACAGGGGCCGCTCTGGAAACACCATATATTTT. Translation gives CASSRVDRGRSGNTIYF.

This clonotype was seen repeatedly, ten times or more. The chain is built from TRBV6-1 and TRBJ2-7; a possible D gene is TRBD2 (7 bases). Trimming took off 6 bases at V and 0 bases at J, with 12 bases between the two ends. The CDR3 totals 14 residues. CDR1 is MNHNS and CDR2 is SASEGT in the germline V gene. The CDR3 loop reads CASRGASGSYEQYF. The CDR3 DNA reads TGTGCCAGCAGGGGGGCTAGCGGCTCCTACGAGCAGTACTTC.

This clonotype occurred a few times. The CDR3 DNA follows: TGTGCCAGCAGCACCAGGACCTCCGCCTCCTCTGGGGCCAACGTCCTGACTTTC. Its protein product is CASSTRTSASSGANVLTF. This chain connects TRBV9 to TRBJ2-6; the D is unclear. The V end lost 4 bases, the J end lost 0 bases, and 17 bases lay between the germline ends. The CDR3 sequence is 18 residues long. Germline V gene lookup returns CDR1 SGDLS and CDR2 YYNGEE.

This clonotype was picked up many times. This chain uses TRBV5-1 with TRBJ1-2; D ambiguous. This CDR3 has 15 residues. V lost 3 bases, J lost 5 bases, and 17 bases lay in between. The germline CDR1 and CDR2 sequences are SGHRS and YFSETQ. CDR3 sequence: CASSSGFRVDYGYTF. The CDR3 DNA sequence: TGCGCCAGCAGCTCCGGGTTCCGCGTGGATTATGGCTACACCTTC.

This clonotype was observed at least ten times. The chain joins TRBV3-1 to TRBJ1-5; 10 nucleotides match TRBD1. Per germline, CDR1 LGHDT and CDR2 YNNKEL (reference sequence). Unmatched junction bases numbered 1, after V lost 3 bases and J lost 2 bases. The CDR3 length is 15 residues. CDR3 sequence (DNA): TGTGCCAGCAGCCAGGGACAGGGGCGCAATCAGCCCCAGCATTTT. Its protein is CASSQGQGRNQPQHF.

This chain joins TRBV3-1 and TRBJ2-7, with D perhaps being TRBD1 or TRBD2 (8 bases each). This CDR3 comprises 18 residues. Trimming pared 1 base from V and 5 bases from J, leaving 24 bases between. The germline V gene has CDR1 LGHDT and CDR2 YNNKEL (reference sequence). CDR3 sequence: CASSQGTRTSRGQNEQYF. The CDR3 DNA follows: TGTGCCAGCAGCCAAGGTACACGGACTAGCAGGGGGCAGAACGAGCAGTACTTC.

This clonotype was recorded a few times. The rearrangement joins TRBV4-2 to TRBJ2-3, with a weak D call TRBD2 (6 bases). CDR3 length equals 16 residues. Trimming took 0 bases from V and 0 from J, leaving 10 bases between them. Germline-derived CDR1 and CDR2 are LGHNA and YNFKEQ. The DNA of the CDR3 is TGTGCCAGCAGCCAAGAACCAGGACTAAGCACAGATACGCAGTATTTT. The encoded protein is CASSQEPGLSTDTQYF.

This clonotype appeared many times. The chain combines TRBV2 with TRBJ2-4; the D gene is possibly TRBD1 (5 bases). The V end lost 4 bases, the J end lost 6 bases, and 19 bases lay between the germline ends. CDR1 is SNHLY and CDR2 is FYNNEI in the germline V gene. The CDR3 consists of 16 residues. CDR3 bases: TGTGCCAGCAGTGCTGGTAGGGGTTCGACGGTAAACATTCAGTACTTC. Protein product: CASSAGRGSTVNIQYF.

This clonotype was recorded at least ten times. The rearrangement joins TRBV6-2 or TRBV6-3 to TRBJ1-2; 9 bases match TRBD1. J was trimmed by 8 bases and V by 2 bases; bases with no gene match: 6. This CDR3 region has 14 residues. Germline V gene sequence: CDR1 MNHEY, CDR2 SVGEGT. CDR3 bases: TGTGCCAGCAGTTACGGGGGACAGGGCTACGGCTACACCTTC. It codes for CASSYGGQGYGYTF.

This clonotype was detected many times. DNA for the CDR3: TGTGCCTGGAGTAGATATCGGACTGATTATGGCTACACCTTC. Translating gives CAWSRYRTDYGYTF. This chain joins TRBV30 and TRBJ1-2; D not certain. V was clipped by 2 bases and J by 5 bases, with 15 bases between them. Germline CDR1 GTSNPN, CDR2 SVGIG (reference sequence). The CDR3 spans 14 residues.

In the case of this clonotype: An end of the junction differs from the germline gene, which may be a read error. The CDR3 DNA is TGTACCAGCAGCCCGGGACTGCTGAACACTAAAGCTTTCTTT. Translated: CTSSPGLLNTKAFF. V and J are TRBV7-6 and TRBJ1-1, with a weak D call TRBD1 (5 bases). CDR1 is SGHVS and CDR2 is FNYEAQ in the germline V gene. The CDR3 length is 14 residues.

Comment on this clonotype: A read error may explain this, as a much larger clone is one base away. V gene TRBV7-6 combines with J gene TRBJ1-1; a weak D match, TRBD1 (6 bases). CDR1 SGHVS and CDR2 FNYEAQ come from the germline V gene. This CDR3 has 15 residues. Trimming stripped 5 bases from V and 4 bases from J, with 17 bases between. The CDR3 DNA sequence: TGTGCCAGCAGCGGGGACGGGGACATGAGCACTGAAGCTTTCTTT. It encodes CASSGDGDMSTEAFF.

This clonotype was detected many times. CDR3 loop: CASSRLGTSGSGSYNEQFF. In DNA form, the CDR3 reads TGTGCCAGTAGTAGGCTCGGGACTAGCGGGAGCGGCTCCTACAATGAGCAGTTCTTC. The J gene is TRBJ2-1, the V gene TRBV19; TRBD2 matches at 14 bases. Unmatched junction bases numbered 8, after V lost 4 bases and J lost 0 bases. This CDR3 region has 19 residues. Germline lookup yields CDR1 LNHDA and CDR2 SQIVND (reference sequence).

This clonotype was seen many times. The V and J genes are TRBV6-1 and TRBJ2-5; a weak D match, TRBD2 (5 bases). Germline values: CDR1 MNHNS, CDR2 SASEGT. Trimming left V 7 bases short and J 7 bases short, with 16 bases between. The CDR3 contains 13 residues. DNA for the CDR3: TGTGCCAGCACCCCACGTGAGCGGTGGACCCAGTACTTC. It translates to CASTPRERWTQYF.